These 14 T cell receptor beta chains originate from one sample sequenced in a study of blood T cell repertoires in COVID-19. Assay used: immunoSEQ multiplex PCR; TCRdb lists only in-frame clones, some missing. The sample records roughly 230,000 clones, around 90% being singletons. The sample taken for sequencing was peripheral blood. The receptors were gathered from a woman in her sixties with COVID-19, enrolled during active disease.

CDR3 sequence reads: CASTTQGFGGELFF. The CDR3 nucleotides read TGTGCCAGTACAACCCAGGGATTCGGCGGGGAGCTGTTTTTT. The chain is built from TRBV27 and TRBJ2-2, with D possibly being TRBD1 (5 bases). Germline CDR1 reads MNHEY; CDR2 reads SMNVEV (reference sequence). This CDR3 spans 14 amino acids. With 9 bases removed from V and 7 bases from J, the gap between germline ends came to 18 bases.

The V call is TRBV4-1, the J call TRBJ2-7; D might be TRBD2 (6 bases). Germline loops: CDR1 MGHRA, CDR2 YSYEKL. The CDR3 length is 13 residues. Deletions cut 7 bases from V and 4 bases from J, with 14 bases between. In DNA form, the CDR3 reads TGCGCCAGCAACCAGGGAGGTTCGTACGAGCAGTACTTC. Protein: CASNQGGSYEQYF.

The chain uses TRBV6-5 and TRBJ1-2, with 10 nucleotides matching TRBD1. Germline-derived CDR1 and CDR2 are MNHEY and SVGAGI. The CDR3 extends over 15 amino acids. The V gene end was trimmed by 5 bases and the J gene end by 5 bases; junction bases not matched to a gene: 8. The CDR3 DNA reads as TGTGCCAGCAGTCCCCGACAGGGGGCAGAATATGGCTACACCTTC. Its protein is CASSPRQGAEYGYTF.

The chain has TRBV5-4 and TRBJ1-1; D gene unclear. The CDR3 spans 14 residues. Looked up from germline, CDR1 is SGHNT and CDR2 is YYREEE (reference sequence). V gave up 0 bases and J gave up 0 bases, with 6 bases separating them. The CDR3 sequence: CASSLGRLNTEAFF. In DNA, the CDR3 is TGTGCCAGCAGCTTGGGCAGGCTGAACACTGAAGCTTTCTTT.

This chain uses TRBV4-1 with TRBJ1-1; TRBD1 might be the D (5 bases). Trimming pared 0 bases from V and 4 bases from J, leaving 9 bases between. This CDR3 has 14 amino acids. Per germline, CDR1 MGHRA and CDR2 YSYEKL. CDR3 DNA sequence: TGCGCCAGCAGCCAAGAGGTAGGGGTCACTGAAGCTTTCTTT. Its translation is CASSQEVGVTEAFF.

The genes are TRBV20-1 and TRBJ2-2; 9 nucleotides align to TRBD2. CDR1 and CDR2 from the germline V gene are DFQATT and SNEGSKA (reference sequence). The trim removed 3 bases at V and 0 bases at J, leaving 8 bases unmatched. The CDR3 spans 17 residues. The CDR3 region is CSASKAGGFANTGELFF. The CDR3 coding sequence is TGCAGTGCTAGTAAGGCGGGGGGGTTCGCGAACACCGGGGAGCTGTTTTTT.

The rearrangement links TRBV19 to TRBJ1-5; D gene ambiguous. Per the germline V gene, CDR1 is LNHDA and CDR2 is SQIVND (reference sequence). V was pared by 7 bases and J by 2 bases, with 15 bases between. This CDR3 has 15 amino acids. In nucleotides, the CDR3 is TGTGCCAGTACCTATGGGTCGGAGGGCAATCAGCCCCAGCATTTT. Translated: CASTYGSEGNQPQHF.

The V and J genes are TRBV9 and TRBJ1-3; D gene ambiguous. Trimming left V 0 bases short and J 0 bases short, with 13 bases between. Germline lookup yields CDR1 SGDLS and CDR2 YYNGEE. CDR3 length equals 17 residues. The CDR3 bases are TGTGCCAGCAGCGTAGATCCACCTTCGAGCTCTGGAAACACCATATATTTT. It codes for CASSVDPPSSSGNTIYF.

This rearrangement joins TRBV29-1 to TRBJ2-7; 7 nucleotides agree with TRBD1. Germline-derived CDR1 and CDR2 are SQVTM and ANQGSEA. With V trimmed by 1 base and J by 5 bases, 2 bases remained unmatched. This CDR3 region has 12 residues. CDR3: CSVEGDRDEQYF. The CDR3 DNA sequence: TGCAGCGTTGAAGGGGACAGAGACGAGCAGTACTTC.

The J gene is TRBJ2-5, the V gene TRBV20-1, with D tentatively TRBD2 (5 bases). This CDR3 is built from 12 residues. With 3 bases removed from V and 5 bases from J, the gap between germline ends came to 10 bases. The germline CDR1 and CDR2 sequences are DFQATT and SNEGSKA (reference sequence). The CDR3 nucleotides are TGCAGTGCTAGTCCCACGGGGGAGACCCAGTACTTC. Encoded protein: CSASPTGETQYF.

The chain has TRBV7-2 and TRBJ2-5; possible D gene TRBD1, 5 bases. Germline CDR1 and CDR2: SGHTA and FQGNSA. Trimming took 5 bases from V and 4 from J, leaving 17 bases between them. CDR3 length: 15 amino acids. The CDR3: CASSQVVGQGETQYF. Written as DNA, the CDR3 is TGTGCCAGCAGCCAAGTAGTGGGGCAGGGAGAGACCCAGTACTTC.

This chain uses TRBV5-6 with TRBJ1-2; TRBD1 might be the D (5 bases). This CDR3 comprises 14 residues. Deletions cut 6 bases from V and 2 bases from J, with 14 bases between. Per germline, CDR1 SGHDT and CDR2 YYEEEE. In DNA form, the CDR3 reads TGTGCCAGCACCCTGGACACGCTGAACTATGGCTACACCTTC. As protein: CASTLDTLNYGYTF.

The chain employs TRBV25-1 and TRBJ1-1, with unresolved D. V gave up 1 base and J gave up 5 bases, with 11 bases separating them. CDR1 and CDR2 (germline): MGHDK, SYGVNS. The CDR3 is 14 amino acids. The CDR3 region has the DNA TGTGCCAGCAGTGAATCAGCACCGCGGACTGAAGCTTTCTTT. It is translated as CASSESAPRTEAFF.

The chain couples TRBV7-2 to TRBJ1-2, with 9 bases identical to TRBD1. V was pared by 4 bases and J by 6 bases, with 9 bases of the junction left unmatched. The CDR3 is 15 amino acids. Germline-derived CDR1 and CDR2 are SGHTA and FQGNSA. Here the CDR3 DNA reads TGTGCCAGCAGCTCACAACCCGGGACAGGGAATGGCTACACCTTC. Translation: CASSSQPGTGNGYTF.